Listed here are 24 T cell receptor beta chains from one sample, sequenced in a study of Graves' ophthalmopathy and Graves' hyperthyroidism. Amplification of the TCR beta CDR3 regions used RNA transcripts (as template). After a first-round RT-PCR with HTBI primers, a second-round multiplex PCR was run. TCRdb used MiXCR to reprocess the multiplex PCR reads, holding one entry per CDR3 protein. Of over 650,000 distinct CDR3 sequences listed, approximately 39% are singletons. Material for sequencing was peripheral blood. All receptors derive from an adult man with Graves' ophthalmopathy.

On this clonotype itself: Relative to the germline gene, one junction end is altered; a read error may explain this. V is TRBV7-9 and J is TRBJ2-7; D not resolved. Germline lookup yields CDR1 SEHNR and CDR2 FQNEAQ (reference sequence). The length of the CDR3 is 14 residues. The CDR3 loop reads CASSQPLGRAEQYF. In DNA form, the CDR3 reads TGCGCCAGCAGCCAACCCCTGGGTCGGGCAGAGCAGTACTTC.

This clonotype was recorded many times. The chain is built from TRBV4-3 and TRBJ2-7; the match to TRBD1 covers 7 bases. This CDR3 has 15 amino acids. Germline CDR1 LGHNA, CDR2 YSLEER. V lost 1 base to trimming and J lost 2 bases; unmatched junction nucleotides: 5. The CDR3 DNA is TGCGCCAGCAGCCAAGGCCCGGGACAGACCTACGAGCAGTACTTC. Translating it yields CASSQGPGQTYEQYF.

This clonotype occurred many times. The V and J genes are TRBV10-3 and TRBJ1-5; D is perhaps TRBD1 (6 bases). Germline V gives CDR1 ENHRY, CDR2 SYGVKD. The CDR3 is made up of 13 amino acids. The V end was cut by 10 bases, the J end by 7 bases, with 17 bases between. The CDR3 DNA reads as TGTGCCAGCACTGAGTCCAGGGGCCAGCCCCAGCATTTT. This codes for CASTESRGQPQHF.

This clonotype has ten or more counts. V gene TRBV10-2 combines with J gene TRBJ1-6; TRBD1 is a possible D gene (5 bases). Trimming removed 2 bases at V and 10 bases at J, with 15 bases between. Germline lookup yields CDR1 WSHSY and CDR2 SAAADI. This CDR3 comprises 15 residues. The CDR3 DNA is TGCGCCAGCAGTGAGCGGACATTAACGCCATCACCCCTCCACTTT. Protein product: CASSERTLTPSPLHF.

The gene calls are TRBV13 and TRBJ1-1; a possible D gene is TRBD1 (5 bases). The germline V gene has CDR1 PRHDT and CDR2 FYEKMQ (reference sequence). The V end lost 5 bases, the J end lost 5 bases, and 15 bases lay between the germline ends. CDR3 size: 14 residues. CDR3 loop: CASSLQWGGTEAFF. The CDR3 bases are TGTGCCAGCAGCCTTCAGTGGGGGGGGACTGAAGCTTTCTTT. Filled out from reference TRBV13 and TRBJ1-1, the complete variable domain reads AAGVIQSPRHLIKEKRETATLKCYPIPRHDTVYWYQQGPGQDPQFLISFYEKMQSDKGSIPDRFSAQQFSDYHSELNMSSLELGDSALYFCASSLQWGGTEAFFGQGTRLTVV.

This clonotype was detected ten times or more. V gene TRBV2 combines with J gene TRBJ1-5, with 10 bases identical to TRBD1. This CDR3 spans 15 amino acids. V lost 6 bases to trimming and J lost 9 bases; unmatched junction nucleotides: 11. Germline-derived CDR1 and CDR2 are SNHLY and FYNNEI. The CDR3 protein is CASSRTGGSLGPQHF. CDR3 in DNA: TGTGCCAGCAGCCGGACAGGGGGTAGCCTGGGGCCCCAGCATTTT. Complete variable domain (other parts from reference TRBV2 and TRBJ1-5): EPEVTQTPSHQVTQMGQEVILRCVPISNHLYFYWYRQILGQKVEFLVSFYNNEISEKSEIFDDQFSVERPDGSNFTLKIRSTKLEDSAMYFCASSRTGGSLGPQHFGDGTRLSIL.

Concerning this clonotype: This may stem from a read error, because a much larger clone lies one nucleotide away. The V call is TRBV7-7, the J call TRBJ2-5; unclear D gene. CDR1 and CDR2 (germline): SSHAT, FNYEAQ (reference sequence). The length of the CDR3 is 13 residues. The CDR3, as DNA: TGTGCTAGCAGCAATGGGGATTATTCGACCCAGTACTTC. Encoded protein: CASSNGDYSTQYF.

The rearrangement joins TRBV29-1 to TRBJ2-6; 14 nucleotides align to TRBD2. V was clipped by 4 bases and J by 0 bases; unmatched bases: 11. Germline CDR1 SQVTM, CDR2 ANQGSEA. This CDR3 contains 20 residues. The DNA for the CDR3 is TGCAGCGTTGGACTAGCGGGAGGGCTTTCCTCCAGCTCTGGGGCCAACGTCCTGACTTTC. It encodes CSVGLAGGLSSSSGANVLTF.

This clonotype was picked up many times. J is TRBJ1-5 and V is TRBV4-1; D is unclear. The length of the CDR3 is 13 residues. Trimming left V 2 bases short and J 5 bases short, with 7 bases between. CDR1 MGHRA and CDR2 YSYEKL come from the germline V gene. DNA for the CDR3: TGCGCCAGCAGCCAACCGTTTGATCAGCCCCAGCATTTT. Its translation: CASSQPFDQPQHF.

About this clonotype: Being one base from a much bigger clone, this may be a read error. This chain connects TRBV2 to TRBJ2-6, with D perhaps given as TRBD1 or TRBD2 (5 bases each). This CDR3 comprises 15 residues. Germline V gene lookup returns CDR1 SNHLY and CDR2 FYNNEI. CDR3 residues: CASRGPDSGADVLTF. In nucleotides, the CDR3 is TGTGCCAGCAGGGGACCGGACTCTGGGGCCGACGTCCTGACTTTC.

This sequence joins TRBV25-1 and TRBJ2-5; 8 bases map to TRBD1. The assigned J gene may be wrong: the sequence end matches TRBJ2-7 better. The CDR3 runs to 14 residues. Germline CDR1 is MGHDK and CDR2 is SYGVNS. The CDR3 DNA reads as TGTGCCAGCAGTGCTTCGGACAGGGACTACGAGCAGTACTTC. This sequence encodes CASSASDRDYEQYF.

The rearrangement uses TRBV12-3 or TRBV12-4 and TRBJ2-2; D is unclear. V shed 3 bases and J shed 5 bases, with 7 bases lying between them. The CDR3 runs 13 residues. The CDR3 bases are TGTGCCAGCAGTTTTTTACGGACCGGGGAGCTGTTTTTT. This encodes CASSFLRTGELFF.

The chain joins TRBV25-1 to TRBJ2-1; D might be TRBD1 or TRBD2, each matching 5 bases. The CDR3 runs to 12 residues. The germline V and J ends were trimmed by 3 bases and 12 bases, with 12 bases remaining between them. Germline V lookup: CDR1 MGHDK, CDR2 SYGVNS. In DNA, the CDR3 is TGTGCCAGCAGTGAGACAGTCGGGGCGCAGTTCTTC. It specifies CASSETVGAQFF. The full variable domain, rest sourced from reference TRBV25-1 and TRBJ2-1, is EADIYQTPRYLVIGTGKKITLECSQTMGHDKMYWYQQDPGMELHLIHYSYGVNSTEKGDLSSESTVSRIRTEHFPLTLESARPSHTSQYLCASSETVGAQFFGPGTRLTVL.

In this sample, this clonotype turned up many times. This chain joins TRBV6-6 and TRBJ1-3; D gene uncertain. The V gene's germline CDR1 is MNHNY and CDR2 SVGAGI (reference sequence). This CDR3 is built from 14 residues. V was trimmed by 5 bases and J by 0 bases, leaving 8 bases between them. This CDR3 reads CASSTRDSGNTIYF. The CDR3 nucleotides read TGTGCCAGCAGTACCCGAGACTCTGGAAACACCATATATTTT.

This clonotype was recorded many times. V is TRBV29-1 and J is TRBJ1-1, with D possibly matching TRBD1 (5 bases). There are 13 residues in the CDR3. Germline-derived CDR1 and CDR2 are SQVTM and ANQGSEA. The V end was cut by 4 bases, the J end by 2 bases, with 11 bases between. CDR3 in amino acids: CSVGGKSNTEAFF. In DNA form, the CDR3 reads TGCAGCGTTGGGGGGAAGAGTAACACTGAAGCTTTCTTT.

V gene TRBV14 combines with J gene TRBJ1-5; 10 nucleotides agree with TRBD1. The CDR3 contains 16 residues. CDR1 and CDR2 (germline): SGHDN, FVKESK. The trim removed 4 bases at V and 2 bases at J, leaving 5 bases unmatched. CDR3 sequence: CASSPAGTGGNQPQHF. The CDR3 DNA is TGTGCCAGCAGCCCGGCCGGGACAGGGGGCAATCAGCCCCAGCATTTT.

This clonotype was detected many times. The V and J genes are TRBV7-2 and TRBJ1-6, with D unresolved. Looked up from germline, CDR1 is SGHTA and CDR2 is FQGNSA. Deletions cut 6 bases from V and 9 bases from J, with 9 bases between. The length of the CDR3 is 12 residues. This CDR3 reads CASSVFFSPLHF. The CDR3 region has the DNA TGTGCCAGCAGTGTTTTTTTTTCACCCCTCCACTTT.

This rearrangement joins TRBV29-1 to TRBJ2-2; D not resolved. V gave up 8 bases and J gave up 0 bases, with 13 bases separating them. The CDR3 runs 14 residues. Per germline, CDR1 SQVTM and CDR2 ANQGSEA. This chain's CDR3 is CSQDWPANTGELFF. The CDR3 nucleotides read TGCAGCCAAGATTGGCCAGCGAACACCGGGGAGCTGTTTTTT.

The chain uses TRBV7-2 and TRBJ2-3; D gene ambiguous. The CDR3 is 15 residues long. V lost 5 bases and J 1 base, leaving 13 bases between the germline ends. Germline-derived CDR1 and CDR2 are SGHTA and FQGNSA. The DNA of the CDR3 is TGTGCCAGCAGCGCCTGGCGGAGCGGCACAGATACGCAGTATTTT. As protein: CASSAWRSGTDTQYF. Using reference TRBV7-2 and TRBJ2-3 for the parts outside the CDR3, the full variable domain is GAGVSQSPSNKVTEKGKDVELRCDPISGHTALYWYRQSLGQGLEFLIYFQGNSAPDKSGLPSDRFSAERTGGSVSTLTIQRTQQEDSAVYLCASSAWRSGTDTQYFGPGTRLTVL.

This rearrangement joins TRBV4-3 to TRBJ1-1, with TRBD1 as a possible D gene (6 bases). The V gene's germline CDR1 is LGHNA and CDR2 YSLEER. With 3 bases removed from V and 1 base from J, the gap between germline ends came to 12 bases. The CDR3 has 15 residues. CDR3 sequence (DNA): TGCGCCAGCAGCCATAGGGGGACACCGAACACTGAAGCTTTCTTT. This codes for CASSHRGTPNTEAFF.

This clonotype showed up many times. The CDR3 nucleotides read TGTGCCAGCAGCCGTACCCAGGGAATTAGGCAAGAGACCCAGTACTTC. Its protein is CASSRTQGIRQETQYF. The gene calls are TRBV7-9 and TRBJ2-5; a weak D match, TRBD1 (5 bases). V dropped 5 bases and J dropped 2 bases, with 18 bases sitting between them. The CDR3 consists of 16 residues. CDR1 and CDR2 (germline): SEHNR, FQNEAQ (reference sequence).

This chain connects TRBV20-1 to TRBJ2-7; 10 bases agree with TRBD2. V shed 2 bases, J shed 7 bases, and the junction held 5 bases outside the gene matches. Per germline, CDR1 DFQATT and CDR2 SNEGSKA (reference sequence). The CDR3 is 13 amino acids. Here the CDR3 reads CSARLAGVWEQYF. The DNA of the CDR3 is TGCAGTGCTAGACTAGCGGGGGTATGGGAGCAGTACTTC.

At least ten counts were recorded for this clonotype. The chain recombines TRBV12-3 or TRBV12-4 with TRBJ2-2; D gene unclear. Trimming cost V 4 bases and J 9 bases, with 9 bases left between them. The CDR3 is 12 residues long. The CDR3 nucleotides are TGTGCCAGCAGTTCCGGTTTCAGGGAGCTGTTTTTT. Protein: CASSSGFRELFF.

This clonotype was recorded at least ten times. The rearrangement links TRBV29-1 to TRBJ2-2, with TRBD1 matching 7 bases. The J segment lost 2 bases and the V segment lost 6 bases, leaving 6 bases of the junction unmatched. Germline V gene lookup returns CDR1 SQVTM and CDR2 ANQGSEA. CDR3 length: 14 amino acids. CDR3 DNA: TGCAGCGTGAACCGGGACAGCAACACCGGGGAGCTGTTTTTT. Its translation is CSVNRDSNTGELFF.